One and the same sample provided the 18 T cell receptor beta chains below, sequenced in a study of control samples from healthy donors and cancer patients. Profiling relied on immunoSEQ multiplex PCR, and the TCRdb table lists in-frame clones only, not all of them. The sample lists roughly 150,000 clones, about nine tenths seen once, with over 4.5% in the top ten. Sequences were obtained from blood. The receptors come from a man under 40 in good health.

The J gene is TRBJ1-1, the V gene TRBV12-3 or TRBV12-4; possibly TRBD1 for D (5 bases). The CDR3 contains 13 residues. V was pared by 7 bases and J by 1 base, with 10 bases between. The CDR3 spells CASNEQENTEAFF. The CDR3 DNA sequence: TGTGCCAGCAACGAACAGGAGAACACTGAAGCTTTCTTT.

J is TRBJ2-7 and V is TRBV5-4; TRBD2 matches 10 bases. The CDR3 consists of 15 residues. V shed 1 base, J shed 5 bases, and the junction held 6 bases outside the gene matches. Germline V lookup: CDR1 SGHNT, CDR2 YYREEE (reference sequence). The CDR3 protein is CASSLSGRATHEQYF. CDR3 DNA: TGTGCCAGCAGCTTGAGCGGGAGGGCTACCCACGAGCAGTACTTC. Full variable domain (missing parts from reference TRBV5-4 and TRBJ2-7): ETGVTQSPTHLIKTRGQQVTLRCSSQSGHNTVSWYQQALGQGPQFIFQYYREEENGRGNFPPRFSGLQFPNYSSELNVNALELDDSALYLCASSLSGRATHEQYFGPGTRLTVT.

V gene TRBV7-2 combines with J gene TRBJ2-2; 9 positions match TRBD2. The germline V gene has CDR1 SGHTA and CDR2 FQGNSA. This CDR3 is 17 amino acids long. The J segment lost 0 bases and the V segment lost 6 bases, leaving 8 bases of the junction unmatched. The CDR3 DNA sequence: TGTGCCAGCAGTTCGGGACTAGCAGATTCGAACACCGGGGAGCTGTTTTTT. It translates to CASSSGLADSNTGELFF.

This chain connects TRBV4-2 to TRBJ2-5; tentatively, D is TRBD1 or TRBD2 (8 bases each). Germline V gene sequence: CDR1 LGHNA, CDR2 YNFKEQ. The CDR3 extends over 16 amino acids. The V end was cut by 4 bases, the J end by 5 bases, with 20 bases between. The CDR3 spells CASSPGGGGPTETQYF. CDR3 bases: TGTGCCAGCAGCCCAGGGGGCGGGGGGCCCACCGAGACCCAGTACTTC.

The chain combines TRBV7-3 with TRBJ2-1; 11 nucleotides agree with TRBD2. V shed 5 bases, J shed 1 base, and the junction held 4 bases outside the gene matches. Germline loops: CDR1 SGHTA, CDR2 FQGTGA. This CDR3 region has 16 residues. The CDR3 DNA reads TGTGCCAGCAGCCTCGGGACTAGCGGTTCCTACAATGAGCAGTTCTTC. This gives the protein CASSLGTSGSYNEQFF.

The rearrangement joins TRBV19 to TRBJ1-5; 8 positions agree with TRBD1. Germline V gene lookup returns CDR1 LNHDA and CDR2 SQIVND (reference sequence). CDR3 size: 14 residues. V shed 7 bases, J shed 1 base, and the junction held 3 bases outside the gene matches. Here the CDR3 DNA reads TGTGCCAGTATTTGGACAGGGAGCAATCAGCCCCAGCATTTT. Residues: CASIWTGSNQPQHF.

The chain links TRBV12-3 or TRBV12-4 to TRBJ1-1, with D perhaps TRBD1 (5 bases). The CDR3 totals 13 residues. V dropped 4 bases and J dropped 1 base, with 7 bases sitting between them. CDR3 DNA: TGTGCCAGCAGTTCAGACAGGAACACTGAAGCTTTCTTT. The encoded protein is CASSSDRNTEAFF.

V is TRBV2 and J is TRBJ2-7; 9 bases align to TRBD1. The germline CDR1 and CDR2 sequences are SNHLY and FYNNEI. This CDR3 has 16 amino acids. V was pared by 4 bases and J by 0 bases, with 7 bases of the junction left unmatched. The CDR3 bases are TGTGCCAGCAGTGTGGGGCCGGGACAGGGCTCCTACGAGCAGTACTTC. Residues: CASSVGPGQGSYEQYF.

Concerning this clone itself: The conserved closing phenylalanine or tryptophan is absent in this CDR3, likely reflecting a read error. The DNA is left out, because the CDR3 cannot be placed on it with certainty; the CDR3 is given as TCRdb lists it. V usage is TRBV7-5 and J usage is TRBJ2-7. TRBV7-5 is a pseudogene locus. The CDR3 is 15 amino acids in total, end residues counted. CDR3 loop: CARSPRGGNCYEQYS.

The chain has TRBV7-9 and TRBJ2-4; possible D gene TRBD2, 6 bases. In germline, CDR1 is SEHNR, CDR2 FQNEAQ (reference sequence). Deletions cut 5 bases from V and 3 bases from J, with 17 bases between. The CDR3 is 16 residues long. The chain's CDR3 is CASSLSASVDKNIQYF. CDR3 DNA: TGTGCCAGCAGCCTCTCAGCTAGCGTCGACAAAAACATTCAGTACTTC.

V and J are TRBV10-3 and TRBJ2-5, with TRBD2 identical over 10 bases. Trimming at V came to 2 bases and at J to 2 bases, leaving 5 bases not matched to a gene. The CDR3 sequence is 16 residues long. Germline CDR1 and CDR2: ENHRY and SYGVKD. CDR3 sequence: CAISERAGGPQETQYF. For the CDR3, the DNA is TGTGCCATCAGTGAGAGAGCGGGAGGGCCTCAAGAGACCCAGTACTTC.

This clone was recorded only once. The rearrangement links TRBV7-9 to TRBJ2-2; TRBD2 matches at 7 bases. Trimming took 4 bases from V and 5 from J; bases not matched to a gene: 13. The CDR3 contains 17 residues. CDR1 is SEHNR, CDR2 FQNEAQ, per germline (reference sequence). The CDR3 DNA follows: TGTGCCAGCAGCTCGGTGACACGGGGGGTTTGGACCGGGGAGCTGTTTTTT. The encoded protein is CASSSVTRGVWTGELFF.

The J gene is TRBJ2-1, the V gene TRBV19; D is possibly TRBD2 (6 bases). This CDR3 is built from 14 residues. V was pared by 8 bases and J by 1 base, with 12 bases between. CDR1 and CDR2 (germline): LNHDA, SQIVND (reference sequence). The chain's CDR3 is CASRIAVSYNEQFF. The DNA for the CDR3 is TGTGCCAGTCGCATAGCGGTTTCCTACAATGAGCAGTTCTTC. Supplemented by reference TRBV19 and TRBJ2-1, the full variable domain reads DGGITQSPKYLFRKEGQNVTLSCEQNLNHDAMYWYRQDPGQGLRLIYYSQIVNDFQKGDIAEGYSVSREKKESFPLTVTSAQKNPTAFYLCASRIAVSYNEQFFGPGTRLTVL.

This chain uses TRBV19 with TRBJ1-5; tentatively, D is TRBD1 (5 bases). Trimming removed 5 bases at V and 0 bases at J, with 14 bases between. This CDR3 has 16 amino acids. Germline loops: CDR1 LNHDA, CDR2 SQIVND (reference sequence). The CDR3 nucleotides are TGTGCCAGTAGTCCGGGACGGCGTGCTAGCAATCAGCCCCAGCATTTT. As protein: CASSPGRRASNQPQHF.

This clone has a handful of counts. The rearrangement links TRBV14 to TRBJ1-1; D unresolved. Germline values: CDR1 SGHDN, CDR2 FVKESK. This CDR3 contains 14 residues. Trimming shortened V by 1 base and J by 1 base, and 7 bases separated the two germline ends. CDR3 sequence reads: CASSQVAANTEAFF. The CDR3 DNA follows: TGTGCCAGCAGCCAAGTTGCCGCGAACACTGAAGCTTTCTTT.

The chain combines TRBV6-5 with TRBJ1-6; weak D call: TRBD1 (5 bases). Trimming stripped 4 bases from V and 7 bases from J, with 11 bases between. This CDR3 has 14 residues. Germline-derived CDR1 and CDR2 are MNHEY and SVGAGI. For the CDR3, the DNA is TGTGCCAGCAGTTTCGGGGGTATCAATTCACCCCTCCACTTT. This translates into CASSFGGINSPLHF.

The rearrangement uses TRBV19 and TRBJ2-5, with D perhaps TRBD2 (5 bases). The CDR3 is 13 amino acids. The V end lost 6 bases, the J end lost 0 bases, and 8 bases lay between the germline ends. Germline V gene lookup returns CDR1 LNHDA and CDR2 SQIVND (reference sequence). The CDR3 here is CASSPGNQETQYF. CDR3 bases: TGTGCCAGTAGCCCGGGAAACCAAGAGACCCAGTACTTC.

This clone was counted a single time. The genes are TRBV28 and TRBJ2-1; no firm D call. The CDR3 has 15 amino acids. Germline V gene sequence: CDR1 MDHEN, CDR2 SYDVKM. V lost 1 base and J lost 6, with 13 bases in between. This chain's CDR3 is CASSLLELRCNEQFF. In DNA, the CDR3 is TGTGCCAGCAGTTTATTGGAGCTAAGGTGCAATGAGCAGTTCTTC.